One and the same sample provided the 18 T cell receptor beta chains below, sequenced in a study of blood T cell repertoires in COVID-19. Sequencing was performed with immunoSEQ multiplex PCR; in TCRdb, only in-frame clones are kept and a portion is missing. The sample yields just over 200,000 clones, over 60% seen once. The sequencing sample was made of peripheral blood. Every receptor here comes from a woman in her seventies with acute or convalescent COVID-19.

The chain links TRBV5-1 to TRBJ1-4, with D possibly TRBD1 on 6 matching bases. Germline lookup yields CDR1 SGHRS and CDR2 YFSETQ. This CDR3 is built from 16 residues. V was cut by 1 base and J by 3 bases, with 13 bases left in between. The CDR3 protein is CASSLRGMGPNEKLFF. In DNA form, the CDR3 reads TGCGCCAGCAGCTTGAGGGGGATGGGGCCTAATGAAAAACTGTTTTTT.

The chain is built from TRBV20-1 and TRBJ2-7; no clear D gene. The germline gives CDR1 DFQATT, CDR2 SNEGSKA (reference sequence). This CDR3 region has 10 residues. Trimming removed 0 bases at V and 8 bases at J, with 5 bases between. CDR3 nucleotides: TGCAGTGCTAGAGATACTAAGCAGTACTTC. It encodes CSARDTKQYF.

V usage is TRBV19 and J usage is TRBJ2-7, with 10 bases lining up with TRBD2. Trimming at V came to 4 bases and at J to 2 bases, leaving 5 bases not matched to a gene. Germline V lookup: CDR1 LNHDA, CDR2 SQIVND (reference sequence). This CDR3 comprises 15 residues. CDR3 sequence: CASSTVAGGPYEQYF. The CDR3 region has the DNA TGTGCCAGTAGTACCGTAGCGGGAGGCCCCTACGAGCAGTACTTC.

This chain links TRBV3-1 (or the pseudogene TRBV3-2) with TRBJ1-2; 7 bases are a match to TRBD1. Germline V gene lookup returns CDR1 LGHDT and CDR2 YNNKEL (reference sequence). Trimming removed 5 bases from V and 0 bases from J; junction bases left unmatched: 6. The CDR3 has 15 residues. DNA for the CDR3: TGTGCCAGCAGCTTCAGAACAGGGGCTAACTATGGCTACACCTTC. It codes for CASSFRTGANYGYTF.

In DNA form, the CDR3 reads TGTGCCAGTAGTACCCCTGTTCTAGCGGGTAGCACAGATACGCAGTATTTT. Its protein product is CASSTPVLAGSTDTQYF. The gene calls are TRBV19 and TRBJ2-3; 8 bases agree with TRBD2. This CDR3 comprises 17 residues. Germline CDR1 and CDR2: LNHDA and SQIVND (reference sequence). Trimming at V came to 4 bases and at J to 0 bases, leaving 9 bases not matched to a gene.

This clone turned up a few times. This chain uses TRBV7-2 with TRBJ1-6; 7 bases are a match to TRBD1. The J segment lost 8 bases and the V segment lost 2 bases, leaving 12 bases of the junction unmatched. The CDR3 has 17 amino acids. Germline CDR1 SGHTA, CDR2 FQGNSA. The CDR3 sequence is CASSLRPTGQEDSPLHF. Here the CDR3 DNA reads TGTGCCAGCAGCTTAAGGCCCACAGGACAGGAAGATTCACCCCTCCACTTT.

The V gene is TRBV18, the J gene TRBJ2-3, with TRBD2 matching 14 bases. CDR3 length: 16 residues. After removal of 3 bases from V and 4 bases from J, the junction contained 3 bases not matched to a gene. Germline V lookup: CDR1 KGHSH, CDR2 LQKENI. CDR3 region: CASSPGLAGAADTQYF. CDR3 DNA sequence: TGTGCCAGCTCACCGGGACTAGCGGGAGCCGCAGATACGCAGTATTTT.

This chain uses TRBV7-9 with TRBJ1-1; D unclear. The CDR3 length is 12 residues. V lost 0 bases and J lost 4, with 3 bases in between. Looked up from germline, CDR1 is SEHNR and CDR2 is FQNEAQ (reference sequence). In DNA, the CDR3 is TGTGCCAGCAGCTTAGCCATCACTGAAGCTTTCTTT. Amino acids: CASSLAITEAFF.

The chain carries TRBV7-9 and TRBJ1-5; D might be TRBD1 (6 bases). CDR1 is SEHNR, CDR2 FQNEAQ, per germline (reference sequence). Trimming pared 4 bases from V and 3 bases from J, leaving 10 bases between. The CDR3 consists of 14 residues. In nucleotides, the CDR3 is TGTGCCAGCAGCTCGACAGGATTCAATCAGCCCCAGCATTTT. Translating it yields CASSSTGFNQPQHF.

Only a few counts were recorded for this clone. The chain carries TRBV14 and TRBJ1-1; 9 bases map to TRBD1. V lost 4 bases to trimming and J lost 3 bases; unmatched junction nucleotides: 6. The germline CDR1 and CDR2 sequences are SGHDN and FVKESK. CDR3 length: 15 amino acids. The DNA for the CDR3 is TGTGCCAGCAGCCGGGACAGGGTAGTATACACTGAAGCTTTCTTT. Translating gives CASSRDRVVYTEAFF.

This chain joins TRBV10-3 and TRBJ2-6; D remains unclear. The CDR3 runs 13 residues. V was cut by 11 bases and J by 1 base, with 9 bases left in between. The germline CDR1 and CDR2 sequences are ENHRY and SYGVKD. CDR3 amino acids: CASGTSGANVLTF. The CDR3 DNA reads TGTGCCTCCGGTACTTCTGGGGCCAACGTCCTGACTTTC.

The CDR3, as DNA: TGTGCCAGCAGCTTAGTCGCAGGACAGTCGTCACCCCTCCACTTT. It yields the protein CASSLVAGQSSPLHF. V is TRBV7-2 and J is TRBJ1-6; D is perhaps TRBD1 (6 bases). Germline-derived CDR1 and CDR2 are SGHTA and FQGNSA. Trimming removed 1 base at V and 10 bases at J, with 14 bases between. CDR3 length equals 15 residues.

This chain connects TRBV4-1 to TRBJ2-7, with 9 nucleotides matching TRBD1. Looked up from germline, CDR1 is MGHRA and CDR2 is YSYEKL. The trim removed 4 bases at V and 4 bases at J, leaving 17 bases unmatched. The CDR3 has 18 residues. CDR3 residues: CASSPSGNIGTGWYEQYF. The CDR3 nucleotides are TGCGCCAGCAGCCCGTCCGGGAATATTGGGACAGGGTGGTACGAGCAGTACTTC.

V gene TRBV27 combines with J gene TRBJ2-5; D gene ambiguous. The ends were cut back, 4 bases at V and 3 bases at J, with 12 bases in the middle. CDR1 MNHEY and CDR2 SMNVEV come from the germline V gene (reference sequence). The CDR3 extends over 14 amino acids. The CDR3, as DNA: TGTGCCAGCAGTTCAGTTAGAGGCGAAGAGACCCAGTACTTC. Residues: CASSSVRGEETQYF.

V and J are TRBV5-4 and TRBJ2-7, with 10 positions matching TRBD2. This CDR3 has 16 amino acids. Germline V lookup: CDR1 SGHNT, CDR2 YYREEE (reference sequence). Trimming took 3 bases from V and 3 from J; bases not matched to a gene: 9. This CDR3 is CASSSEGLASSYEQYF. The CDR3 DNA sequence: TGTGCCAGCAGCTCTGAGGGACTAGCGAGCAGCTACGAGCAGTACTTC.

The CDR3 DNA reads TGTGCCAGCAGCTCCAGCGGGTCGAACACCGGGGAGCTGTTTTTT. The encoded protein is CASSSSGSNTGELFF. V and J are TRBV5-6 and TRBJ2-2; D is possibly TRBD2 (6 bases). Germline-derived CDR1 and CDR2 are SGHDT and YYEEEE. V lost 3 bases and J 0 bases, leaving 9 bases between the germline ends. This CDR3 comprises 15 residues.

V is TRBV15 and J is TRBJ1-3; tentatively, D is TRBD1 (5 bases). The V end lost 4 bases, the J end lost 2 bases, and 12 bases lay between the germline ends. Germline CDR1 reads LNHNV; CDR2 reads YYDKDF (reference sequence). The CDR3 runs to 15 residues. The CDR3 nucleotides are TGTGCCACCAGCAAAGGGGAGGCCGCTGGAAACACCATATATTTT. Translating it yields CATSKGEAAGNTIYF.

The rearrangement uses TRBV23-1 and TRBJ2-7, with TRBD2 as a possible D gene (5 bases). TRBV23-1 is given ORF status, its function remaining uncertain. This CDR3 contains 12 residues. V was pared by 8 bases and J by 6 bases, with 14 bases between. CDR3 loop: CASPGEGREQYF. CDR3 bases: TGCGCCAGCCCTGGTGAGGGCCGCGAGCAGTACTTC.